The 28 T cell receptor beta chains below come from one sample, sequenced in a study of Graves' ophthalmopathy and Graves' hyperthyroidism. Amplification of TCR beta CDR3 regions used RNA transcripts. RT-PCR was first run with HTBI primers, then multiplex PCR in a second round. MiXCR, applied by TCRdb to the multiplex PCR reads, yields one record per CDR3 protein. The sample consists of a few hundred thousand distinct CDR3 sequences, over 15% of them appearing once. Sequenced: peripheral blood. The receptors shown here come from a woman aged 18 to 35 with stable Graves' hyperthyroidism.

Ten or more counts support this clonotype. The chain uses TRBV7-9 and TRBJ1-5, with D uncertain. In germline, CDR1 is SEHNR, CDR2 FQNEAQ (reference sequence). The V end lost 5 bases, the J end lost 4 bases, and 15 bases lay between the germline ends. The CDR3 has 15 residues. This CDR3 reads CASSLNGVRNQPQHF. DNA of the CDR3: TGTGCCAGCAGCCTTAACGGGGTGAGGAATCAGCCCCAGCATTTT.

This clonotype showed up many times. The V gene is TRBV12-5, the J gene TRBJ2-5, with 7 nucleotides matching TRBD1. This CDR3 contains 13 residues. Germline V CDR1 and CDR2: LGHNT, FRNRAP. Unmatched junction bases numbered 6, after V lost 6 bases and J lost 5 bases. The CDR3 loop is CASGKDRAETQYF. In DNA, the CDR3 is TGTGCTAGTGGAAAAGACAGGGCGGAGACCCAGTACTTC.

The rearrangement links TRBV19 to TRBJ1-1, with D tentatively TRBD1 (6 bases). Trimming removed 6 bases from V and 4 bases from J, with 12 bases in between. Germline V lookup: CDR1 LNHDA, CDR2 SQIVND (reference sequence). There are 13 residues in the CDR3. In DNA, the CDR3 is TGTGCCAGTAGAATAACAGGGAGCACTGAAGCTTTCTTT. Its translation is CASRITGSTEAFF.

This clonotype was seen more than once but under ten times. This rearrangement joins TRBV14 to TRBJ1-1, with 8 bases matching TRBD1. CDR3 length: 14 residues. The junction had 5 bases not matched to a gene; V was cut back by 7 bases and J by 1 base. Germline V lookup: CDR1 SGHDN, CDR2 FVKESK. In DNA, the CDR3 is TGTGCCAGCAAACACACAGGGGGGAACACTGAAGCTTTCTTT. Protein sequence: CASKHTGGNTEAFF.

Ten or more counts support this clonotype. The CDR3 DNA reads TGTGCCAGCAGTGAAAGATCAAGCGCCTATGGCTACACCTTC. Residues: CASSERSSAYGYTF. This chain uses TRBV25-1 with TRBJ1-2; D remains unclear. Between the trimmed V and J ends, which lost 2 bases and 4 bases, there was a span of 11 bases. Per germline, CDR1 MGHDK and CDR2 SYGVNS. The CDR3 runs to 14 residues.

This clonotype came up many times. The V and J genes are TRBV28 and TRBJ2-2; D is unclear. V was trimmed by 5 bases and J by 7 bases, leaving 14 bases between them. This CDR3 has 14 residues. Germline CDR1 is MDHEN and CDR2 is SYDVKM. In DNA form, the CDR3 reads TGTGCCAGCAGTCTTGGAATAGGATACGGGGAGCTGTTTTTT. The encoded protein is CASSLGIGYGELFF.

The table lists this clonotype with many counts. A junction end diverges from the germline sequence, so it may reflect a read error. This chain uses TRBV29-1 with TRBJ1-1; no clear D gene. From germline, CDR1 is SQVTM and CDR2 ANQGSEA. The CDR3 length is 11 residues. The chain's CDR3 is CSVRADTEAFF. CDR3 bases: TGCAGCGTGAGAGCAGACACCGAAGCTTTCTTT.

The sample holds a few counts of this clonotype. The chain carries TRBV11-2 and TRBJ2-2; a weak D match, TRBD1 (6 bases). CDR3 length: 16 amino acids. The germline V gene encodes CDR1 SGHAT and CDR2 FQNNGV. V shed 3 bases and J shed 5 bases, with 16 bases lying between them. In DNA, the CDR3 is TGTGCCAGCAGCTTTTACAGGGAAGTAAGGACCGGGGAGCTGTTTTTT. Translated, it gives CASSFYREVRTGELFF.

This clonotype was counted many times. The rearrangement joins TRBV7-2 to TRBJ1-2, with a possible D match to TRBD1 (6 bases). Trimming left V 1 base short and J 8 bases short, with 14 bases between. CDR1 and CDR2 (germline): SGHTA, FQGNSA. CDR3 length: 14 residues. The CDR3 DNA reads as TGTGCCAGCAGCTTAGGGGGACAATTTTTAGGCTACACCTTC. It translates to CASSLGGQFLGYTF.

This clonotype has ten or more counts. CDR3 in amino acids: CATSDFSGNQPQHF. The CDR3 DNA reads as TGTGCCACCAGTGATTTTTCAGGGAATCAGCCCCAGCATTTT. V usage is TRBV24-1 and J usage is TRBJ1-5; D is possibly TRBD1 (5 bases). The length of the CDR3 is 14 residues. CDR1 is KGHDR and CDR2 is SFDVKD in the germline V gene. The V end was cut by 1 base, the J end by 4 bases, with 7 bases between.

Points on this clonotype: A much more abundant neighbour one base away suggests this may be a read error. As the CDR3 is not closed by the conserved phenylalanine or tryptophan, this likely results from a read error. The CDR3 nucleotides are TGTGCCAGCAGACTCGGGATGAACACTGAAGCTTTCTTG. It is translated as CASRLGMNTEAFL. This chain uses TRBV27 with TRBJ1-1; the D is unclear. V was cut by 6 bases and J by 0 bases, with 8 bases left in between. Germline lookup yields CDR1 MNHEY and CDR2 SMNVEV (reference sequence). This CDR3 contains 13 residues.

CDR3 in DNA: TGTGCCACCAGCAGGGTGGGGATGAACACTGAAGCTTTCTTT. Its translation: CATSRVGMNTEAFF. The chain recombines TRBV15 with TRBJ1-1; D is ambiguous. This CDR3 spans 14 amino acids. Trimming took off 3 bases at V and 0 bases at J, with 8 bases between the two ends. Germline V CDR1 and CDR2: LNHNV, YYDKDF (reference sequence).

This clonotype was observed at least ten times. The genes are TRBV12-3 or TRBV12-4 and TRBJ2-5, with 9 nucleotides matching TRBD1. V lost 2 bases to trimming and J lost 6 bases; unmatched junction nucleotides: 10. The CDR3 length is 16 residues. This CDR3 reads CASSLPTGTGSKTQYF. CDR3 sequence (DNA): TGTGCCAGCAGTTTACCCACTGGGACAGGGTCAAAGACCCAGTACTTC.

The gene calls are TRBV27 and TRBJ2-7, with no clear D. V dropped 8 bases and J dropped 4 bases, with 15 bases sitting between them. The CDR3 loop spans 13 amino acids. The germline V gene has CDR1 MNHEY and CDR2 SMNVEV (reference sequence). Here the CDR3 reads CASWPGVGYEQYF. Here the CDR3 DNA reads TGTGCCAGCTGGCCGGGTGTCGGGTACGAGCAGTACTTC.

This clonotype came up many times. V gene TRBV6-1 combines with J gene TRBJ1-2, with a tentative D call TRBD1 (5 bases). Trimming removed 7 bases at V and 4 bases at J, with 16 bases between. The CDR3 is 14 residues long. CDR1 MNHNS and CDR2 SASEGT come from the germline V gene. In DNA form, the CDR3 reads TGTGCCAGCACCCCGGGGTGGGGCGGCTATGGCTACACCTTC. Its protein is CASTPGWGGYGYTF.

This clonotype was counted a few times. As DNA, the CDR3 is TGCAGCGTTAGTGGACAGACCAATCAGCCCCAGCATTTT. It is translated as CSVSGQTNQPQHF. The chain couples TRBV29-1 to TRBJ1-5; tentatively, D is TRBD1 (6 bases). The CDR3 totals 13 residues. Trimming took off 5 bases at V and 3 bases at J, with 11 bases between the two ends. CDR1 and CDR2 from the germline V gene are SQVTM and ANQGSEA.

This clonotype was observed at least ten times. The chain joins TRBV6-1 to TRBJ1-5, with 8 bases matching TRBD1. The CDR3 runs to 16 residues. CDR1 MNHNS and CDR2 SASEGT come from the germline V gene. V was pared by 3 bases and J by 6 bases, with 10 bases of the junction left unmatched. CDR3 region: CASSDRGPPLSQPQHF. Written as DNA, the CDR3 is TGTGCCAGCAGTGACAGGGGGCCCCCTTTGTCTCAGCCCCAGCATTTT.

This clonotype was seen repeatedly, ten times or more. This CDR3 is CATSDSTAQYF. The CDR3 coding sequence is TGTGCCACCAGTGATTCTACAGCTCAGTACTTC. V is TRBV24-1 and J is TRBJ2-4; D uncertain. Germline CDR1 is KGHDR and CDR2 is SFDVKD. There are 11 residues in the CDR3. With 2 bases removed from V and 12 bases from J, the gap between germline ends came to 7 bases.

This clonotype was seen repeatedly, ten times or more. This chain joins TRBV6-2 or TRBV6-3 and TRBJ1-1; D is possibly TRBD1 (5 bases). V dropped 2 bases and J dropped 5 bases, with 15 bases sitting between them. Germline lookup yields CDR1 MNHEY and CDR2 SVGEGT. The CDR3 sequence is 15 residues long. For the CDR3, the DNA is TGTGCCAGCAGTTACGCCTCACCTGGGGGGACTGAAGCTTTCTTT. Its protein is CASSYASPGGTEAFF.

This clonotype was seen ten or more times. The CDR3 reads CASSLGGGIQYF. The CDR3 DNA reads as TGTGCCAGCAGTTTAGGTGGGGGTATTCAGTACTTC. This rearrangement joins TRBV6-1 to TRBJ2-4; D tentatively fits TRBD1 or TRBD2 (5 bases each). V shed 5 bases and J shed 10 bases, with 12 bases lying between them. CDR1 and CDR2 from the germline V gene are MNHNS and SASEGT. CDR3 length equals 12 residues.

This clonotype was seen repeatedly, ten times or more. V is TRBV5-1 and J is TRBJ1-2; unclear D gene. This CDR3 comprises 16 residues. Germline CDR1 SGHRS, CDR2 YFSETQ. V lost 5 bases to trimming and J lost 1 base, with 18 bases between them. In DNA form, the CDR3 reads TGCGCCAGCAGGCCACCGGGCCAGGTCTATAACTATGGCTACACCTTC. This translates into CASRPPGQVYNYGYTF.

J is TRBJ2-3 and V is TRBV7-8; D is undetermined. The V gene lost 5 bases and the J gene lost 0 bases, with 6 bases spanning the gap. The germline gives CDR1 SGHVS, CDR2 FQNEAQ. The CDR3 spans 13 residues. Written as DNA, the CDR3 is TGTGCCAGCAGCCAACCTAGCACAGATACGCAGTATTTT. Translation gives CASSQPSTDTQYF.

This rearrangement joins TRBV27 to TRBJ2-5; D is possibly TRBD2 (5 bases). Between the trimmed V and J ends, which lost 3 bases and 5 bases, there was a span of 10 bases. Germline lookup yields CDR1 MNHEY and CDR2 SMNVEV (reference sequence). The CDR3 contains 13 residues. The CDR3 DNA follows: TGTGCCAGCAGTTTCCGGAGGCGGGAGACCCAGTACTTC. Its protein product is CASSFRRRETQYF.

For this clonotype: Being one base from a much bigger clone, this may be a read error. This sequence joins TRBV27 and TRBJ2-2; weak D call: TRBD2 (5 bases). The CDR3 has 12 residues. Germline V lookup: CDR1 MNHEY, CDR2 SMNVEV (reference sequence). The CDR3 loop reads CASSPRFGELVF. Here the CDR3 DNA reads TGTGCCAGCAGTCCAAGATTCGGGGAGCTGGTTTTT.

Ten or more counts support this clonotype. The CDR3 DNA sequence: TGTGCCAGCAGTAGCCCGGGAGACGGGGGCGAGCAGTACTTC. It specifies CASSSPGDGGEQYF. The chain has TRBV6-1 and TRBJ2-7; D might be TRBD2 (6 bases). CDR1 MNHNS and CDR2 SASEGT come from the germline V gene. V lost 5 bases and J lost 6, with 17 bases in between. This CDR3 comprises 14 residues.

This clonotype appeared many times. The genes are TRBV20-1 and TRBJ2-5, with TRBD1 matching over 7 bases. CDR1 and CDR2 from the germline V gene are DFQATT and SNEGSKA (reference sequence). This CDR3 is 13 amino acids long. V gave up 6 bases and J gave up 5 bases; unmatched junction bases: 9. The chain's CDR3 is CSAKGQLWETQYF. The CDR3 DNA reads as TGCAGTGCGAAGGGACAGCTATGGGAGACCCAGTACTTC.

This clonotype was detected many times. The chain combines TRBV15 with TRBJ2-7, with TRBD1 identical over 7 bases. V lost 5 bases, J lost 2 bases, and 12 bases stayed unmatched. The length of the CDR3 is 16 residues. In germline, CDR1 is LNHNV, CDR2 YYDKDF (reference sequence). CDR3 nucleotide sequence: TGTGCCACCAGCCAAATTACAGGGGAAAGGCCCTACGAGCAGTACTTC. This encodes CATSQITGERPYEQYF.

This clonotype has ten or more counts. CDR3 nucleotide sequence: TGTGCCAGCAGCTCCGGACTAGCTGGCGAGCAGTACTTC. Protein: CASSSGLAGEQYF. V and J are TRBV6-2 or TRBV6-3 and TRBJ2-7, with 8 bases that match TRBD2. With 6 bases clipped from V and 6 bases from J, the junction kept 7 bases outside the gene matches. Germline CDR1 MNHEY, CDR2 SVGEGT. CDR3 length: 13 amino acids.